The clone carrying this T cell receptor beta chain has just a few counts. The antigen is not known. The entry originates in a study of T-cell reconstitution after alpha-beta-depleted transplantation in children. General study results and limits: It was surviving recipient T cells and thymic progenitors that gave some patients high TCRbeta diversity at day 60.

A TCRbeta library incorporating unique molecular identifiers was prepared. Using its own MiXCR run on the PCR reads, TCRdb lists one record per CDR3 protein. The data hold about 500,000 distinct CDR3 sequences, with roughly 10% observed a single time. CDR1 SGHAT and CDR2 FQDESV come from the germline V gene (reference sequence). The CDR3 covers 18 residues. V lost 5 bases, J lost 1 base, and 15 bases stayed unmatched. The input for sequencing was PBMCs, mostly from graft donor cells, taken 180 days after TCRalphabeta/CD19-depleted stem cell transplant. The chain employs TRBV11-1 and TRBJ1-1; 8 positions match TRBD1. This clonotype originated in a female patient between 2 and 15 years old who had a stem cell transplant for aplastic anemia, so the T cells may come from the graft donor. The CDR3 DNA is TGTGCCAGCAGCCTCCCGCCTCGGACAGGGTCTCGGAACACTGAAGCTTTCTTT. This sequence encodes CASSLPPRTGSRNTEAFF.